Listed below are T cell receptor beta chains from one sample, sequenced in a study of blood T cell repertoires in COVID-19. Assay used: immunoSEQ multiplex PCR; TCRdb lists only in-frame clones, some missing. This table holds some 170,000 clones, approximately 93% found once. The sequenced material came from peripheral blood. The receptor set was obtained from a woman aged 55 to 70 with COVID-19, enrolled during active disease. The CDR3 runs from the conserved cysteine through the conserved F or W. D genes are given only for firm matches. Where a row states a size, it is once, few, many or the class of an expanded clone; other rows omit it.

V gene,J gene,clone size,D gene,CDR3 protein,CDR3 DNA
TRBV27,TRBJ1-2,-,-,CASSLFFYGGADANYGYTF,TGTGCCAGCAGTTTATTTTTTTATGGGGGGGCGGACGCTAACTATGGCTACACCTTC
TRBV7-2,TRBJ2-3,once,-,CASSPRQRVTDTQYF,TGTGCCAGCAGCCCCCGCCAGCGGGTCACAGATACGCAGTATTTT
TRBV19,TRBJ1-4,-,-,CATQGGSEKLFF,TGTGCCACCCAGGGAGGGAGTGAAAAACTGTTTTTT
TRBV4-3,TRBJ1-6,-,TRBD1,CASSQVDRGGSPLHF,TGCGCCAGCAGCCAAGTAGACAGGGGAGGCTCACCCCTCCACTTT
TRBV15,TRBJ1-2,-,TRBD1,CATSGFWDRDAYGYTF,TGTGCCACCAGTGGTTTCTGGGACAGGGACGCCTATGGCTACACCTTC
TRBV7-8,TRBJ2-7,once,-,CASSSYYEQYF,TGTGCCAGCAGCTCCTACTACGAGCAGTACTTC
TRBV24-1,TRBJ2-5,-,TRBD1,CATSDFGTEKETQYF,TGTGCCACCAGTGATTTCGGGACAGAGAAAGAGACCCAGTACTTC
TRBV5-8,TRBJ1-3,-,TRBD1,CASSLDRGDGNTIYF,TGTGCCAGCAGCCTAGACAGGGGAGACGGAAACACCATATATTTT
TRBV7-2,TRBJ2-7,-,TRBD2,CASSSRTSGYEQYF,TGTGCCAGCAGCAGTAGGACTAGCGGGTACGAGCAGTACTTC
TRBV27,TRBJ1-5,-,-,CASSSAGQPNNQPQHF,TGTGCCAGCAGTTCCGCCGGACAGCCGAACAATCAGCCCCAGCATTTT
TRBV7-2,TRBJ1-1,-,TRBD1,CASSLSTGMNTEAFF,TGTGCCAGCAGCTTATCGACAGGGATGAACACTGAAGCTTTCTTT
TRBV5-1,TRBJ1-6,-,-,CASSLDMYNSPLHF,TGCGCCAGCAGCTTAGACATGTATAATTCACCCCTCCACTTT
TRBV5-1,TRBJ2-3,-,TRBD2,CASSSSGGTDTQYF,TGCGCCAGCAGCTCTAGCGGGGGCACAGATACGCAGTATTTT
TRBV11-1,TRBJ1-2,-,TRBD1,CASSLSGQTYGYTF,TGTGCCAGCAGCTTGTCGGGACAGACCTATGGCTACACCTTC
TRBV6-5,TRBJ1-1,-,-,CASCVQGTEAFF,TGTGCCAGCTGCGTACAGGGCACTGAAGCTTTCTTT
TRBV6-2/TRBV6-3,TRBJ2-2,-,TRBD1,CASSYWDRFGELFF,TGTGCCAGCAGTTACTGGGACAGGTTTGGGGAGCTGTTTTTT
TRBV7-2,TRBJ1-5,-,-,CASSLVSTGDQPQHF,TGTGCCAGCAGCTTAGTTAGTACGGGGGACCAGCCCCAGCATTTT
TRBV14,TRBJ1-1,-,TRBD1,CASSQNTGGTEAFF,TGTGCCAGCAGCCAGAATACAGGGGGCACTGAAGCTTTCTTT
TRBV4-3,TRBJ2-2,-,-,CASSQDTGTGELFF,TGCGCCAGCAGCCAAGATACGGGCACCGGGGAGCTGTTTTTT
TRBV7-3,TRBJ2-3,-,-,CASSSLGGSDTQYF,TGTGCCAGCAGCTCCCTAGGGGGATCAGATACGCAGTATTTT
TRBV18,TRBJ1-5,once,-,CASSSRNQPQHF,TGTGCCAGCTCAAGCCGCAATCAGCCCCAGCATTTT
TRBV4-3,TRBJ2-3,-,-,CASSQDLGEADTQYF,TGCGCCAGCAGCCAAGATCTGGGGGAGGCAGATACGCAGTATTTT
TRBV19,TRBJ1-5,few,-,CASSVPGTDGGPQHF,TGTGCCAGTAGTGTACCCGGGACCGATGGGGGCCCCCAGCATTTT
TRBV10-3,TRBJ1-1,-,-,CAISEQGDTEAFF,TGTGCCATCAGTGAACAGGGAGACACTGAAGCTTTCTTT
TRBV19,TRBJ2-7,many,-,CASSIDPQGNEQYF,TGTGCCAGTAGTATAGATCCCCAGGGTAACGAGCAGTACTTC
TRBV7-6,TRBJ1-3,-,TRBD1,CASSLAATGGSNTIYF,TGTGCCAGCAGCTTAGCGGCCACAGGGGGCTCAAACACCATATATTTT
TRBV5-6,TRBJ1-1,-,TRBD1,CASSWDRGTTEAFF,TGTGCCAGCAGCTGGGACAGGGGGACCACTGAAGCTTTCTTT